These 20 T cell receptor beta chains were sequenced from one sample in a study of T cell responses to AZD1222 COVID-19 vaccine (dated by TCRdb to about 2021). This sample's time point label indicates: baseline before first vaccination. The library was made by the immunoSEQ multiplex PCR assay. TCRdb's version of the immuneACCESS table is confined to in-frame rearrangements and falls short of the full clone set. An unresolved V gene accounts for under half of the shortfall where checked; the remainder is of unknown origin. Across this sample there are about 110,000 clones, with around 90% seen only once. The top ten clonotypes cover roughly 7% of the sample. The specimen was peripheral blood, collected on day 0 of AZD1222 vaccination. These receptors came from an adult in good health.

Details on this clone: Other nucleotide sequences in the sample specify the same CDR3. This chain connects TRBV2 to TRBJ1-1, with D unresolved. Germline loops: CDR1 SNHLY, CDR2 FYNNEI. The CDR3 has 11 residues. V shed 0 bases and J shed 7 bases, with 3 bases lying between them. The CDR3 loop reads CASSEAGEAFF. CDR3 coding DNA: TGTGCCAGCAGTGAAGCGGGTGAAGCTTTCTTT.

The chain carries TRBV19 and TRBJ1-1, with D unresolved. Germline V gives CDR1 LNHDA, CDR2 SQIVND (reference sequence). V lost 5 bases and J lost 6, with 19 bases in between. The CDR3 covers 15 residues. The CDR3 is CASSPTHANYAEAFF. The DNA for the CDR3 is TGTGCCAGTAGTCCGACCCATGCTAACTACGCTGAAGCTTTCTTT.

The chain combines TRBV5-1 with TRBJ2-1, with a weak D call TRBD2 (7 bases). V lost 3 bases and J lost 0, with 22 bases in between. CDR1 and CDR2 (germline): SGHRS, YFSETQ. This CDR3 contains 19 residues. The DNA of the CDR3 is TGCGCCAGCAGCTCACCCGGTTGGGGCGGGGGCCACTCCTACAATGAGCAGTTCTTC. Translated: CASSSPGWGGGHSYNEQFF.

This sequence joins TRBV19 and TRBJ1-1, with TRBD1 as a possible D gene (6 bases). The CDR3 loop spans 14 amino acids. CDR1 and CDR2 from the germline V gene are LNHDA and SQIVND (reference sequence). V was cut by 6 bases and J by 1 base, with 12 bases left in between. Here the CDR3 reads CASSPGHPNTEAFF. CDR3 DNA: TGTGCCAGTAGCCCGGGACACCCGAACACTGAAGCTTTCTTT.

With respect to this clone: Within the sample, other DNA sequences also encode this same CDR3. The chain employs TRBV2 and TRBJ1-2, with D unclear. The CDR3 consists of 12 residues. V was shortened by 2 bases and J by 4 bases, with 5 bases between the two germline ends. The germline V gene has CDR1 SNHLY and CDR2 FYNNEI. The CDR3, as DNA: TGTGCCAGCAGTGAACGCGGCTATGGCTACACCTTC. Translated, it gives CASSERGYGYTF.

This chain joins TRBV6-5 and TRBJ1-5; D is unresolved. This CDR3 comprises 13 residues. Trimming removed 4 bases from V and 2 bases from J, with 6 bases in between. Germline V CDR1 and CDR2: MNHEY, SVGAGI. The CDR3 nucleotides are TGTGCCAGCAGTTGGTCAGGCAATCAGCCCCAGCATTTT. Amino acid sequence: CASSWSGNQPQHF.

In this sample, this clone turned up once. The chain uses TRBV2 and TRBJ2-1; no clear D. The V gene's germline CDR1 is SNHLY and CDR2 FYNNEI. The ends were cut back, 2 bases at V and 7 bases at J, with 3 bases in the middle. CDR3 length equals 11 residues. For the CDR3, the DNA is TGTGCCAGCAGTGAAAGTAATGAGCAGTTCTTC. Translation: CASSESNEQFF.

The chain couples TRBV29-1 to TRBJ1-1; D gene uncertain. V shed 2 bases and J shed 1 base, with 8 bases lying between them. Looked up from germline, CDR1 is SQVTM and CDR2 is ANQGSEA. The CDR3 runs 13 residues. In nucleotides, the CDR3 is TGCAGCGTTGAAAGGGCCGAGAACACTGAAGCTTTCTTT. Residues: CSVERAENTEAFF.

The chain employs TRBV7-2 and TRBJ2-7, with D maybe TRBD1 (6 bases). The CDR3 has 13 amino acids. V lost 4 bases to trimming and J lost 2 bases, with 9 bases between them. Germline values: CDR1 SGHTA, CDR2 FQGNSA. CDR3 in amino acids: CASSSGQTYEQYF. CDR3 in DNA: TGTGCCAGCAGCTCCGGACAGACCTACGAGCAGTACTTC.

The V and J genes are TRBV11-2 and TRBJ2-6; no clear D. From germline, CDR1 is SGHAT and CDR2 FQNNGV. The CDR3 is made up of 15 amino acids. Trimming pared 3 bases from V and 0 bases from J, leaving 6 bases between. The CDR3 region is CASSFSSSGANVLTF. DNA of the CDR3: TGTGCCAGCAGCTTCTCGAGCTCTGGGGCCAACGTCCTGACTTTC.

This chain connects TRBV7-9 to TRBJ2-2; maybe TRBD1 (5 bases). V was pared by 10 bases and J by 0 bases, with 15 bases between. CDR1 is SEHNR, CDR2 FQNEAQ, per germline (reference sequence). This CDR3 comprises 15 residues. CDR3 residues: CATGRGRANTGELFF. DNA for the CDR3: TGTGCCACCGGAAGGGGTAGGGCGAACACCGGGGAGCTGTTTTTT.

This rearrangement joins TRBV5-6 to TRBJ2-1; D is perhaps TRBD2 (5 bases). Trimming pared 6 bases from V and 4 bases from J, leaving 14 bases between. The CDR3 length is 14 residues. Looked up from germline, CDR1 is SGHDT and CDR2 is YYEEEE. The CDR3 sequence is CASNRVSGYNEQFF. CDR3 bases: TGTGCCAGCAATAGAGTGTCGGGGTACAATGAGCAGTTCTTC.

This clone has just a few counts. The CDR3 coding sequence is TGTGCCACCAGGACAGGGAGGTACACTGAAGCTTTCTTT. This gives the protein CATRTGRYTEAFF. The J gene is TRBJ1-1, the V gene TRBV11-2, with TRBD1 matching over 8 bases. V was clipped by 10 bases and J by 3 bases; unmatched bases: 7. Germline V gene data show CDR1 as SGHAT and CDR2 as FQNNGV. The CDR3 sequence is 13 residues long.

The rearrangement uses TRBV18 and TRBJ1-1; D gene unclear. Germline V gene sequence: CDR1 KGHSH, CDR2 LQKENI. Trimming cost V 3 bases and J 5 bases, with 16 bases left between them. This CDR3 spans 15 amino acids. CDR3 region: CASSPYPQGDTEAFF. Written as DNA, the CDR3 is TGTGCCAGCTCACCCTACCCCCAAGGCGATACTGAAGCTTTCTTT.

CDR3 nucleotides: TGTGCCAGCAGCCCTAACCGGGACGGAAGAGAGCAGTACTTC. Amino acids: CASSPNRDGREQYF. This rearrangement joins TRBV7-8 to TRBJ2-7, with D perhaps TRBD1 or TRBD2 (5 bases each). The CDR3 is 14 residues long. Trimming removed 5 bases at V and 7 bases at J, with 18 bases between. Germline CDR1 is SGHVS and CDR2 is FQNEAQ. Full variable domain (outside the CDR3, taken from reference TRBV7-8 and TRBJ2-7): GAGVSQSPRYKVAKRGQDVALRCDPISGHVSLFWYQQALGQGPEFLTYFQNEAQLDKSGLPSDRFFAERPEGSVSTLKIQRTQQEDSAVYLCASSPNRDGREQYFGPGTRLTVT.

The chain couples TRBV2 to TRBJ2-1, with 9 bases matching TRBD2. V was clipped by 6 bases and J by 4 bases; unmatched bases: 4. Germline V lookup: CDR1 SNHLY, CDR2 FYNNEI. The CDR3 has 14 amino acids. CDR3 bases: TGTGCCAGCAGGACTAGCGGAGTTTACAATGAGCAGTTCTTC. This gives the protein CASRTSGVYNEQFF.

V usage is TRBV5-1 and J usage is TRBJ1-6, with D unresolved. Germline values: CDR1 SGHRS, CDR2 YFSETQ. Trimming pared 0 bases from V and 5 bases from J, leaving 15 bases between. This CDR3 has 17 residues. The CDR3 sequence is CASSLEARGTDNSPLHF. The CDR3 coding sequence is TGCGCCAGCAGCTTGGAGGCGCGGGGTACCGATAATTCACCCCTCCACTTT. The full variable domain, with the rest looked up from reference TRBV5-1 and TRBJ1-6, is KAGVTQTPRYLIKTRGQQVTLSCSPISGHRSVSWYQQTPGQGLQFLFEYFSETQRNKGNFPGRFSGRQFSNSRSEMNVSTLELGDSALYLCASSLEARGTDNSPLHFGNGTRLTVT.

V and J are TRBV18 and TRBJ1-1; no firm D call. The CDR3 consists of 13 residues. V gave up 0 bases and J gave up 1 base, with 3 bases separating them. CDR1 is KGHSH and CDR2 is LQKENI in the germline V gene. The CDR3 region is CASSPPANTEAFF. The CDR3 DNA is TGTGCCAGCTCACCACCGGCGAACACTGAAGCTTTCTTT.

The V and J genes are TRBV6-5 and TRBJ1-2; D remains ambiguous. The germline V gene encodes CDR1 MNHEY and CDR2 SVGAGI. Trimming cost V 5 bases and J 2 bases, with 0 bases left between them. This CDR3 has 10 amino acids. CDR3 sequence: CASSNYGYTF. The CDR3 DNA reads as TGTGCCAGCAGTAACTATGGCTACACCTTC.

The gene calls are TRBV9 and TRBJ2-2; the match to TRBD2 covers 15 bases. The V gene's germline CDR1 is SGDLS and CDR2 YYNGEE. This CDR3 region has 16 residues. J gave up 10 bases and V 0 bases, and 4 bases lay outside the gene matches. The CDR3 coding sequence is TGTGCCAGCAGCGTAGGGACTAGCGGGGGGGCGTCGGAGCTGTTTTTT. Translation gives CASSVGTSGGASELFF.